This T cell receptor (beta chain) was captured in a study of shared clonotypes between healthy human individuals. V lost 2 bases and J lost 5, with 7 bases in between. This CDR3 region has 13 residues. CDR1 is SGDLS and CDR2 is YYNGEE in the germline V gene. Turning to this clone: Its cognate antigen is unknown. Other DNA sequences in the same sample also yield this CDR3.

Researchers ran the assay at a deep level. Measured with immunoSEQ multiplex PCR; TCRdb has only the in-frame clones, and not every one. The sample has hundreds of thousands of clones, over 95% seen once. Terminally differentiated effector memory CD45RA+ cells were left out of the naive CD8 fraction, which was CD45RO-negative and positively selected for CCR7. Each donor was a Caucasian adult residing in Nashville, Tennessee. Findings and caveats of the study: Generation of non-shared clonotypes was less probable than generation of clonotypes shared by all four donors.

The sequencing sample was made of naive CD8+ T cells sorted from blood. The V and J genes are TRBV9 and TRBJ2-2, with D perhaps TRBD2 (5 bases). The clonotype was recovered from a woman aged 25 to 45 in good health. The CDR3 sequence is CASSVGGTGELFF. The CDR3 DNA reads as TGTGCCAGCAGCGTCGGAGGAACCGGGGAGCTGTTTTTT.